This is a list of T cell receptor beta chains from one sample in a study of cytotoxic CD8 clonotypes in ibrutinib-treated CLL. Only in-frame clones appear in the TCRdb table, and some are missing; sequencing was by immunoSEQ multiplex PCR. The sample lists around 140,000 clones; around three quarters were seen once. The material sequenced was PBMCs, taken after 12 months of ibrutinib treatment. These receptors all come from a human donor with chronic lymphocytic leukemia. The CDR3 runs from the conserved cysteine through the conserved F or W. A D gene is named only where the DNA matches it firmly.

CDR3 protein | V gene | D gene
CASSVIGSAVLSNQPQHF | TRBV10-1 | .
CASSQTPRDRVGETQYF | TRBV4-1 | TRBD1
CASSPLGGLEGYTF | TRBV11-1 | .
CASSAEAGAYEQYF | TRBV19 | .
CASSFIAGGQFF | TRBV13 | TRBD2
CASSLGLGGELFF | TRBV5-1 | .
CAGQGGLDGELFF | TRBV28 | TRBD1
CASSLVALTFTDTQYF | TRBV9 | .
CASSSNTAKAFF | TRBV27 | .
CASSQWTGEQQYF | TRBV4-1 | TRBD1
CASSPDPEGSPLHF | TRBV4-2 | .
CASSVFSGLPYEQYF | TRBV7-8 | TRBD2
CASSLWESSYNEQFF | TRBV11-1 | .
CASSLELGLADDTGELFF | TRBV7-9 | .
CASSAWGVGINYGYTF | TRBV5-1 | .
CASSSAGTSAINEQFF | TRBV27 | TRBD2
CASRDRVAKQFF | TRBV2 | TRBD1
CASSPRGGIGGYTF | TRBV28 | TRBD1
CANSRDRDSPLHF | TRBV28 | TRBD1
CSVEDQENSYEQYF | TRBV29-1 | .
CASSFRQAATNEKLFF | TRBV7-9 | .
CASSLGRENEQFF | TRBV7-2 | .
CASSGGRTGASSYEQYF | TRBV6-1 | .
CASSPQGQGGEQYF | TRBV5-1 | TRBD1
CASSQGLATQYF | TRBV14 | .
CASSSVVFREYEQYF | TRBV7-8 | .
CASSLEGTGVIF | TRBV11-3 | TRBD1
CASSQDRAPNYGYTF | TRBV4-1 | .
CATRHSSGANVLTF | TRBV19 | .
CASSLSSAGLMEPQHF | TRBV7-6 | .
CASSSGQGAVVGNTEAFF | TRBV5-1 | TRBD1
CASSLQDRGDEQFF | TRBV6-1 | TRBD1
CASSLGGIADTQYF | TRBV5-1 | .
CASNRLGSTDTQYF | TRBV19 | .
CSVEEVLAAGEQYF | TRBV29-1 | TRBD2
CASSEGLRSYEQYF | TRBV2 | .
CASGGSSYEQYF | TRBV28 | .
CASSTSGGNYEQYF | TRBV6-5 | TRBD2
CACWRQGVNEQFF | TRBV30 | TRBD1
CASSMGEARGYGYTF | TRBV19 | .
CASSYSTAGQETQYF | TRBV6-5 | .